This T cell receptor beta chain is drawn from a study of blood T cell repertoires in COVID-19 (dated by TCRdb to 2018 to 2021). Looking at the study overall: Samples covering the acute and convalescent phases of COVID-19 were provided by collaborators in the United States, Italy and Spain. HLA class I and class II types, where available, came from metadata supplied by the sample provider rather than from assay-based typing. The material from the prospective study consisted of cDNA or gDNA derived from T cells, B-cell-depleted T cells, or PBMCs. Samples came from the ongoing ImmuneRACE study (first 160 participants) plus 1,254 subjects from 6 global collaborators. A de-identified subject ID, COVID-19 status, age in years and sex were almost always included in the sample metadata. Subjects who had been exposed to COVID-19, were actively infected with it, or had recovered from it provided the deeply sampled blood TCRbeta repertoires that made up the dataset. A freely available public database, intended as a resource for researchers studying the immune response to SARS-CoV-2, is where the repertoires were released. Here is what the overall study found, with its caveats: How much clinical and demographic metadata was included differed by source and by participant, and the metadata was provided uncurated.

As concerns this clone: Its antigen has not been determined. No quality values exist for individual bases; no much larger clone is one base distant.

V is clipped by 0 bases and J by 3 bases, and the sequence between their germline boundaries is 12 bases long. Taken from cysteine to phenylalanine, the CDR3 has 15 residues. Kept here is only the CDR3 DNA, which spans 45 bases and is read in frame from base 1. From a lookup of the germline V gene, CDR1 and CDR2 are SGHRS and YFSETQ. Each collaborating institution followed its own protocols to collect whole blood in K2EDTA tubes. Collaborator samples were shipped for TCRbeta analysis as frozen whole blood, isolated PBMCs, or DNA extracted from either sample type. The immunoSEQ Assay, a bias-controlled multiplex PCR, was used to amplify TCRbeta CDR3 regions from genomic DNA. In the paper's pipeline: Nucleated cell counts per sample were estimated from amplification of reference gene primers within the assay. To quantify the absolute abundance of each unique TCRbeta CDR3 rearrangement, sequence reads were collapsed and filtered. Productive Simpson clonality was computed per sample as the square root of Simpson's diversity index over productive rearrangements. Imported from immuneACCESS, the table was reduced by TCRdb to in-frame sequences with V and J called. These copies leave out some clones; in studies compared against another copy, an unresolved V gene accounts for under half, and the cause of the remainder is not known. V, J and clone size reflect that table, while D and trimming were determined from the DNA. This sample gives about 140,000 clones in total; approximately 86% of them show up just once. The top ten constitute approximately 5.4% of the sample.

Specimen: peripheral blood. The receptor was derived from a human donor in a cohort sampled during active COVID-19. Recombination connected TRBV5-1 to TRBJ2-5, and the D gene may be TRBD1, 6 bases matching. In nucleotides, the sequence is TGCGCCAGCAGCTTGGAGTTAGGGACAAAAGAGACCCAGTACTTC. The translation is CASSLELGTKETQYF.